This T cell receptor beta chain derives from a study of T cell repertoires in cytomegalovirus infection. The overall study: Public TCR beta signatures provided an indication of both CMV infection and a matching HLA type.

TCRdb independently ran MiXCR on the reads; one entry per CDR3 protein. The sample consists of hundreds of thousands of distinct CDR3 sequences, about 33% of them appearing once. This clonotype was recorded many times. The antigen remains unidentified. The study, taken as a whole, reports: Pooled public TCR beta family frequency picked out CMV carriers with the relevant HLA. HLA-C-restricted CMV clonotypes gave the most frequent clonotype in two of eight donors.

Trimming removed 2 bases from V and 0 bases from J, with 8 bases in between. The V gene's germline CDR1 is SGHTA and CDR2 FQGNSA. The CDR3 covers 15 residues. The TCR sequence derives from a human donor in good health (CMV status not recorded). Some clones in this sample may be carry-over from other donors' samples. The rearrangement joins TRBV7-2 to TRBJ1-3; no reliable D call. Sample: cultured PBMCs, taken from culture after CMV antigen stimulation. This chain's CDR3 is CASSLTGYSGNTIYF. Written as DNA, the CDR3 is TGTGCCAGCAGCTTAACGGGATACTCTGGAAACACCATATATTTT.